The text below deals with one TCR beta chain. This sample stems from a study of cytomegalovirus exposure and HLA in healthy donors. It was with 60 Vbeta and 13 Jbeta primers that the PCR ran. Authors' data handling: A later analysis tallied approximately 80 million unique TCR beta chains, 9 million to 12 million of them shared. Measured with immunoSEQ multiplex PCR; TCRdb has only the in-frame clones, and not every one. For V, J and clone size, that table is used; D and trimming come from the DNA. The sample records some 120,000 clones, 80% being singletons. Germline V CDR1 and CDR2: SSHAT, FNYEAQ (reference sequence). V was pared by 1 base and J by 5 bases, with 11 bases between. The CDR3 length is 14 residues.

The sequence was collected from a male donor in good health and CMV-seronegative. The chain joins TRBV7-7 to TRBJ2-5; D is ambiguous. The sample comprised PBMCs. The DNA of the CDR3 is TGTGCCAGCAGCTTAGTCGGGTTTGGGGAGACCCAGTACTTC. Protein: CASSLVGFGETQYF.